This T cell receptor beta chain was profiled in a study of T cells in Graves' hyperthyroidism and ophthalmopathy. RNA transcripts yielded amplified TCR beta CDR3 regions. The TCR CDR3 was amplified in a first-round RT-PCR using the HTBI primer set. TCRdb reprocessed the multiplex PCR reads via MiXCR and lists one record per CDR3 protein. Here the sample spans roughly 380,000 distinct CDR3 sequences, roughly an eighth being singletons. The source of this sequence is a woman under 30 with Graves' hyperthyroidism. The sample was blood.

The CDR3 DNA is TGTGCCAGCAGCGTAGTGGCACAAGGGAACACCGGGGAGCTGTTTTTT. Residues: CASSVVAQGNTGELFF. The J gene is TRBJ2-2, the V gene TRBV9; D is unclear. CDR3 length: 16 amino acids. V lost 0 bases and J 1 base, leaving 10 bases between the germline ends. Germline V lookup: CDR1 SGDLS, CDR2 YYNGEE.